Described below is a single T cell receptor (beta chain) sequence and its context. Its antigen is unidentified. The same CDR3 can be traced to other DNA sequences in this sample. This sample is drawn from a study of shared clonotypes between healthy human individuals. Study-level points and caveats: Unshared clonotypes carried lower generation probabilities than those common to all four donors.

This CDR3 has 14 amino acids. Losses at the gene ends were 3 bases for V and 3 bases for J; bases not matched to a gene: 5. Per the germline V gene, CDR1 is SGHRS and CDR2 is YFSETQ. Donors included only healthy HIV-negative adults lacking recent acute infections or vaccinations. Into CD45RA+ naive and CD45RA-negative memory subsets, the CD4+ cells were split. Some clones are missing from TCRdb's copy, which holds only in-frame ones; the method was immunoSEQ multiplex PCR. The sample includes fewer than 2.5 million clones, roughly 93% seen only once; the top ten take 0.36%. The receptor comes from a young man in good health. Some clones in this sample may be carry-over from other donors' samples. The specimen was naive CD4+ T cells from PBMCs. Subset described: CD45RA+ positively selected. The chain recombines TRBV5-1 with TRBJ2-5; TRBD1 agrees at 7 bases. The DNA of the CDR3 is TGCGCCAGCAGCTCTACCGGGACAGAAGAGACCCAGTACTTC. This translates into CASSSTGTEETQYF.